Below, one T cell receptor (beta chain) is given with its context. Antigen: not known. A multiplex PCR was run with 60 Vbeta primers and 13 Jbeta primers. Original methodology: Around 11 million of tens of millions of unique TCR beta chains were shared, per a later count. Data came from immunoSEQ multiplex PCR; TCRdb stores just in-frame clones and leaves some out. V, J and clone size were drawn from that table, and D and trimming were deduced from the DNA. The table includes 150,000 to 200,000 clones, 75% to 80% detected once. The germline CDR1 and CDR2 sequences are ENHRY and SYGVKD. Unmatched junction bases numbered 11, after V lost 5 bases and J lost 6 bases. The CDR3 sequence is 15 residues long. This entry is derived from a study of cytomegalovirus exposure and HLA in healthy donors. Study-level findings and limits: Productive status was seen about 90% or about 30% of the time for most TCR beta V segments in an earlier analysis.

The chain couples TRBV10-3 to TRBJ2-7, with 9 bases identical to TRBD1. Sequencing was carried out using PBMCs. The clonotype comes from a woman aged 50 to 65 in good health and CMV-seropositive. The CDR3 DNA is TGTGCCATCAGTCAGCCGGGACAGGGAGGACGCGAGCAGTACTTC. This sequence encodes CAISQPGQGGREQYF.